There are a few counts of the clone carrying this T cell receptor (beta chain). Its cognate antigen is unknown. The sample originates from a study of T-cell memory formation after mild COVID-19. Findings and caveats of the study: For contracting clones, CD4+ ones sat mainly in CM and EM, CD8+ in EMRA.

Constant-segment primers were used for 5'RACE, and the resulting TCR alpha and TCR beta cDNA libraries carried sample barcodes and UMIs. MiXCR was run by TCRdb on the 5' RACE reads, yielding one entry per CDR3 protein. There are 450,000 or so distinct CDR3 sequences in the sample; roughly 25% occur only once, and 9.5% to 15% lies in the top ten. The source material was PBMCs or a T cell subset sorted from them (not recorded which). This TCR came from an adult woman who had mild COVID-19 (a few samples of this study predate the infection). Cell type and time point are not known.

This CDR3 is CASSRRRETQYF. The CDR3 region has the DNA TGTGCCAGCAGCCGCAGGCGCGAGACCCAGTACTTC. V and J are TRBV6-2 or TRBV6-3 and TRBJ2-5, with D hard to call. The CDR3 extends over 12 amino acids. Germline-derived CDR1 and CDR2 are MNHEY and SVGEGT. V was cut by 6 bases and J by 5 bases, with 10 bases left in between.